Following are 13 T cell receptor beta chains from one sample sequenced in a study of cytomegalovirus exposure and HLA in healthy donors. Only in-frame clones appear in the TCRdb table, and some are missing; sequencing was by immunoSEQ multiplex PCR. The data contain 120,000 or so clones, approximately 90% of them singletons. Sequenced sample: PBMCs. Source of these receptors: a man younger than 35 in good health and CMV-seronegative.

The chain combines TRBV25-1 with TRBJ2-7; D unresolved. The germline V gene encodes CDR1 MGHDK and CDR2 SYGVNS. The CDR3 length is 14 residues. The V end lost 4 bases, the J end lost 6 bases, and 16 bases lay between the germline ends. The CDR3 nucleotides read TGTGCCAGCAGTGCCCCAGTTACCTCAGGCGAGCAGTACTTC. Translated, it gives CASSAPVTSGEQYF.

The CDR3 loop reads CASSFDRANTEAFF. As DNA, the CDR3 is TGTGCCAGCAGCTTCGACAGGGCGAACACTGAAGCTTTCTTT. The rearrangement uses TRBV7-6 and TRBJ1-1, with TRBD1 matching 7 bases. Germline CDR1 is SGHVS and CDR2 is FNYEAQ. The V segment lost 3 bases and the J segment 1 base; nucleotides outside the gene matches: 2. This CDR3 region has 14 residues.

This chain uses TRBV19 with TRBJ2-1; D is possibly TRBD2 (5 bases). The CDR3 has 14 residues. Germline CDR1 reads LNHDA; CDR2 reads SQIVND (reference sequence). The V and J ends lost 5 bases and 0 bases respectively, with 8 bases between them. CDR3 in amino acids: CASSDYSSYNEQFF. The CDR3 DNA reads TGTGCCAGTAGTGACTACAGCTCCTACAATGAGCAGTTCTTC. The full variable domain, in which reference TRBV19 and TRBJ2-1 provide the parts outside the CDR3, is DGGITQSPKYLFRKEGQNVTLSCEQNLNHDAMYWYRQDPGQGLRLIYYSQIVNDFQKGDIAEGYSVSREKKESFPLTVTSAQKNPTAFYLCASSDYSSYNEQFFGPGTRLTVL.

The chain links TRBV19 to TRBJ2-5; TRBD2 matches at 15 bases. Trimming at V came to 7 bases and at J to 1 base, leaving 4 bases not matched to a gene. CDR1 LNHDA and CDR2 SQIVND come from the germline V gene (reference sequence). There are 16 residues in the CDR3. This chain's CDR3 is CASTPGLAGGQETQYF. CDR3 sequence (DNA): TGTGCCAGTACCCCGGGACTAGCGGGGGGCCAAGAGACCCAGTACTTC.

The chain has TRBV6-5 and TRBJ1-5; D is unresolved. The CDR3 consists of 13 residues. Germline loops: CDR1 MNHEY, CDR2 SVGAGI. Trimming pared 5 bases from V and 4 bases from J, leaving 9 bases between. The CDR3 protein is CASSVGENQPQHF. CDR3 nucleotides: TGTGCCAGCAGTGTTGGGGAGAATCAGCCCCAGCATTTT.

This clone came up once. The rearrangement joins TRBV4-2 to TRBJ2-3; a weak D match, TRBD2 (6 bases). V lost 0 bases, J lost 4 bases, and 14 bases lay in between. Germline lookup yields CDR1 LGHNA and CDR2 YNFKEQ. The CDR3 has 16 residues. The CDR3 spells CASSQDGTGVADTQYF. The CDR3 DNA is TGTGCCAGCAGCCAAGATGGGACGGGAGTGGCAGATACGCAGTATTTT.

The chain links TRBV2 to TRBJ2-7; 9 nucleotides line up with TRBD2. The CDR3 extends over 14 amino acids. With V trimmed by 6 bases and J by 1 base, 4 bases remained unmatched. Germline V CDR1 and CDR2: SNHLY, FYNNEI. CDR3: CASRRTSESYEQYF. In DNA form, the CDR3 reads TGTGCCAGCAGACGGACTAGCGAATCCTACGAGCAGTACTTC.

This clone was picked up a small number of times. The chain combines TRBV28 with TRBJ2-7; D perhaps matches TRBD1 (6 bases). CDR3 length: 14 amino acids. Germline CDR1 is MDHEN and CDR2 is SYDVKM. V lost 5 bases, J lost 1 base, and 12 bases lay in between. The DNA of the CDR3 is TGTGCCAGCAGTCCGACAGGATTGTCCTACGAGCAGTACTTC. Protein product: CASSPTGLSYEQYF.

Only a few counts were recorded for this clone. This chain connects TRBV6-1 to TRBJ1-6; D remains unclear. The CDR3 is 15 amino acids. Germline V lookup: CDR1 MNHNS, CDR2 SASEGT. Trimming took 2 bases from V and 7 from J, leaving 12 bases between them. Written as DNA, the CDR3 is TGTGCCAGCAGTGAATCACTCGTGTACAATTCACCCCTCCACTTT. This gives the protein CASSESLVYNSPLHF.

This chain joins TRBV6-5 and TRBJ2-7, with a possible D match to TRBD2 (6 bases). The V end was cut by 5 bases, the J end by 11 bases, with 19 bases between. The CDR3 is 13 residues long. CDR1 MNHEY and CDR2 SVGAGI come from the germline V gene. The CDR3 nucleotides read TGTGCCAGCAGTAGAACGGACGGGACTCAGGAGTACTTC. Its translation: CASSRTDGTQEYF.

The chain couples TRBV29-1 to TRBJ2-2; TRBD1 matches 7 bases. The CDR3 is 13 residues long. Germline CDR1 SQVTM, CDR2 ANQGSEA. Losses at the gene ends were 4 bases for V and 6 bases for J; bases not matched to a gene: 5. In nucleotides, the CDR3 is TGCAGCGTTGGAAAAGGGGGCTCCGGGGAGCTGTTTTTT. Translating gives CSVGKGGSGELFF.

J is TRBJ2-5 and V is TRBV5-4; D possibly corresponds to TRBD2 (5 bases). This CDR3 has 13 residues. Trimming took 2 bases from V and 5 from J, leaving 10 bases between them. Germline V gene data show CDR1 as SGHNT and CDR2 as YYREEE (reference sequence). DNA for the CDR3: TGTGCCAGCAGCTTACCTAGAGGGGAGACCCAGTACTTC. As protein: CASSLPRGETQYF.

The rearrangement joins TRBV5-1 to TRBJ2-2; 8 bases agree with TRBD2. With 4 bases clipped from V and 0 bases from J, the junction kept 5 bases outside the gene matches. Per germline, CDR1 SGHRS and CDR2 YFSETQ. CDR3 length: 16 residues. This chain's CDR3 is CASSPGGGTNTGELFF. CDR3 DNA: TGCGCCAGCAGCCCTGGCGGGGGGACGAACACCGGGGAGCTGTTTTTT. Full variable domain (outside the CDR3, taken from reference TRBV5-1 and TRBJ2-2): KAGVTQTPRYLIKTRGQQVTLSCSPISGHRSVSWYQQTPGQGLQFLFEYFSETQRNKGNFPGRFSGRQFSNSRSEMNVSTLELGDSALYLCASSPGGGTNTGELFFGEGSRLTVL.